This T cell receptor (beta chain) was observed in a study of T-cell reconstitution after alpha-beta-depleted transplantation in children. Study-level points and caveats: Some patients owed their high day-60 TCRbeta diversity to surviving recipient T cells and thymic progenitors.

The V gene's germline CDR1 is SGHRS and CDR2 YFSETQ. Trimming took 3 bases from V and 2 from J, leaving 14 bases between them. This CDR3 spans 15 amino acids. This clonotype was counted a few times. The target antigen is unknown. As it was prepared, the TCRbeta library received unique molecular identifiers. Via MiXCR, TCRdb re-called the PCR reads, giving one row per CDR3 protein. This table holds about 980,000 distinct CDR3 sequences, about 29% found once. V is TRBV5-1 and J is TRBJ2-5; D is tentatively TRBD1 or TRBD2 (5 bases each). This receptor was taken from a boy less than two years old who had a stem cell transplant for SCID, so the T cells may come from the graft donor. The sequenced sample was PBMCs, mostly from graft donor cells, obtained 360 days after TCRalphabeta/CD19-depleted stem cell transplant. The CDR3 protein is CASSSLPGPQETQYF. CDR3 sequence (DNA): TGCGCCAGCAGCTCACTCCCGGGACCACAAGAGACCCAGTACTTC.